The clone carrying this T cell receptor (beta chain) has only a few counts. CDR1 and CDR2 from the germline V gene are LNHNV and YYDKDF (reference sequence). This CDR3 spans 15 amino acids. V gave up 8 bases and J gave up 3 bases, with 16 bases separating them. Generated by immunoSEQ multiplex PCR, the TCRdb table keeps only in-frame clones and is missing some. The data show fewer than 500,000 clones, about 88% seen once. These data are taken from a study of Ad26.COV2.S vaccination and SARS-CoV-2 variants. Described treatment: around 19 received Ad26.COV2.S at low or high dose, single or two shots; five or six received placebo; per-sample allocation not given. It was on day 63 after the first vaccine or placebo injection that samples were taken. An adult of 18-55 years in Boston served as donor.

The V call is TRBV15, the J call TRBJ2-2; D is tentatively TRBD1 or TRBD2 (5 bases each). This clonotype was obtained from a person aged 18-60 years who received the Ad26.COV2.S COVID-19 vaccine or a placebo. The sequencing used peripheral blood, collected in a trial of Ad26.COV2.S vaccine versus placebo. This chain's CDR3 is CATRGEGTHTGELFF. The CDR3 DNA reads TGTGCCACCCGGGGAGAGGGGACCCACACCGGGGAGCTGTTTTTT.